The 3 T cell receptor beta chains reported below all come from one sample, sequenced in a study of OX40 agonist ivuxolimab in advanced cancers. The protocol was immunoSEQ multiplex PCR, while the TCRdb copy is restricted to in-frame clones and leaves out a portion. The table lists roughly 28,000 clones, around four fifths of them singletons. The input for sequencing was CD4+ or CD8+ T cells sorted from blood, taken in a trial of the OX40 agonist ivuxolimab. Receptors were obtained from an adult with an advanced solid tumor such as melanoma, head and neck, liver or kidney cancer.

The chain employs TRBV30 and TRBJ2-1; 7 positions match TRBD2. V was clipped by 1 base and J by 4 bases; unmatched bases: 1. The CDR3 totals 13 residues. The germline V gene has CDR1 GTSNPN and CDR2 SVGIG (reference sequence). The CDR3 DNA sequence: TGTGCCTGGAGTGGGACTAGTTACAATGAGCAGTTCTTC. Its protein product is CAWSGTSYNEQFF.

The J gene is TRBJ2-1, the V gene TRBV29-1, with a weak D call TRBD2 (5 bases). This CDR3 has 12 amino acids. Germline V gene lookup returns CDR1 SQVTM and CDR2 ANQGSEA. Trimming cost V 5 bases and J 8 bases, with 13 bases left between them. In DNA form, the CDR3 reads TGCAGCGTTCCTCAAGGGCGGGATGAGCAGTTCTTC. The encoded protein is CSVPQGRDEQFF.

V and J are TRBV29-1 and TRBJ2-1, with TRBD2 identical over 9 bases. Per the germline V gene, CDR1 is SQVTM and CDR2 is ANQGSEA. Unmatched junction bases numbered 9, after V lost 1 base and J lost 5 bases. The CDR3 consists of 16 residues. The CDR3 nucleotides read TGCAGCGTTGAAGCCCTAGCGGGACGTCAGGACAATGAGCAGTTCTTC. It yields the protein CSVEALAGRQDNEQFF.